Sequencing of this T cell receptor (beta chain) was carried out in a study of blood T cell repertoires in COVID-19. About the research overall: Whether acute or convalescent, the COVID-19 samples came from the United States, Italy and Spain. PBMCs, B-cell-depleted T cells, or T cells provided the cDNA or gDNA that made up the material.

Study processing details: Researchers report that nucleated cell counts were estimated from reference gene primer amplification. Repertoires were generated with immunoSEQ multiplex PCR, while TCRdb's copy carries only in-frame clones and drops some. The D gene and trimming were derived from the DNA, and the V and J assignments and clone size from that table. The repertoire holds about 84,000 clones, with 90% to 95% as singletons. The CDR3 runs to 15 residues. Looked up from germline, CDR1 is LNHDA and CDR2 is SQIVND (reference sequence). The ends lost 0 bases at V and 10 bases at J; junction bases unmatched: 5.

The sample was peripheral blood. The chain couples TRBV19 to TRBJ1-6; 8 bases fit TRBD1. The TCR sequence derives from a human donor with active COVID-19. The donor label of this sample is uncertain. The CDR3 coding sequence is TGTGCCAGTAGTATAGACTCAGGGGGCAAGTCACCCCTCCACTTT. As protein: CASSIDSGGKSPLHF. Looking up the rest from reference TRBV19 and TRBJ1-6 gives the full variable domain: DGGITQSPKYLFRKEGQNVTLSCEQNLNHDAMYWYRQDPGQGLRLIYYSQIVNDFQKGDIAEGYSVSREKKESFPLTVTSAQKNPTAFYLCASSIDSGGKSPLHFGNGTRLTVT.